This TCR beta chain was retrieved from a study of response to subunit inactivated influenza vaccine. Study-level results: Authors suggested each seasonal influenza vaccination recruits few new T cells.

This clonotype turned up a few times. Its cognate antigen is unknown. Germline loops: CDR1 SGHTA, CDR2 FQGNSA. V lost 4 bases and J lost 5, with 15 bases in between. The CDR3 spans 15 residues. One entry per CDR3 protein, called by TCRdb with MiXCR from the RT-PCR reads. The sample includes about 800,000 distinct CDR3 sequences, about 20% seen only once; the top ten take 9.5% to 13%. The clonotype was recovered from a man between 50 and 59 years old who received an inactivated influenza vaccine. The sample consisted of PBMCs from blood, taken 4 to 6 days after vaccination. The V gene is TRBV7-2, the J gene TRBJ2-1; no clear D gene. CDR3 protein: CASSYPLLRHNEQFF. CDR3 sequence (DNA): TGTGCCAGCAGCTATCCCCTCTTGCGGCACAATGAGCAGTTCTTC.